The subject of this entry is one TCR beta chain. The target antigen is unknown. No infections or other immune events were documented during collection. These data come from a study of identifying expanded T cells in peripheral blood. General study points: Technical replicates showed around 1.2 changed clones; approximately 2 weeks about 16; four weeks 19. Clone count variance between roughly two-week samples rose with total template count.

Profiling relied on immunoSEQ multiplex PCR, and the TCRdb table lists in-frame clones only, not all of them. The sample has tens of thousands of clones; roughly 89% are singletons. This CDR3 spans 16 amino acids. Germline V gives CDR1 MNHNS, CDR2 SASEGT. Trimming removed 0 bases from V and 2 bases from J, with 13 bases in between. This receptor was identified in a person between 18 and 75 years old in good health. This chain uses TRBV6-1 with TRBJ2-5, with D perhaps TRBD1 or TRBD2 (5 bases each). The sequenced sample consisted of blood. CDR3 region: CASSEATFWGQETQYF. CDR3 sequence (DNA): TGTGCCAGCAGTGAAGCAACCTTCTGGGGGCAAGAGACCCAGTACTTC.